This entry lists 15 T cell receptor beta chains sequenced from one sample in a study of cytomegalovirus exposure and HLA in healthy donors. Primers included in the PCR were 60 Vbeta and 13 Jbeta primers. The data were produced by immunoSEQ multiplex PCR, yet TCRdb's version contains in-frame clones alone and is incomplete. This table has 85,000 to 120,000 clones, roughly 82% appearing once. Input material: PBMCs. The receptor source for this set is a man aged 50-60 years in good health and CMV-seronegative.

This chain joins TRBV19 and TRBJ2-5, with TRBD2 as a possible D gene (6 bases). The ends were cut back, 6 bases at V and 5 bases at J, with 10 bases in the middle. This CDR3 has 12 amino acids. CDR1 is LNHDA and CDR2 is SQIVND in the germline V gene (reference sequence). The CDR3 reads CASSGGVETQYF. CDR3 in DNA: TGTGCCAGTAGCGGAGGGGTGGAGACCCAGTACTTC.

This clone was observed a single time. The V gene is TRBV6-4, the J gene TRBJ1-6, with no clear D. There are 16 residues in the CDR3. Germline lookup yields CDR1 MRHNA and CDR2 SNTAGT. V was pared by 1 base and J by 5 bases, with 12 bases between. CDR3 in DNA: TGTGCCAGCAGTGACTTTCCGGGGTTTAATAATTCACCCCTCCACTTT. This encodes CASSDFPGFNNSPLHF.

The V call is TRBV7-8, the J call TRBJ1-1; D gene ambiguous. This CDR3 spans 13 amino acids. V was trimmed by 5 bases and J by 3 bases, leaving 10 bases between them. Germline values: CDR1 SGHVS, CDR2 FQNEAQ. CDR3 residues: CASSPYGYTEAFF. For the CDR3, the DNA is TGTGCCAGCAGCCCTTACGGGTACACTGAAGCTTTCTTT.

The chain is built from TRBV20-1 and TRBJ1-2, with D tentatively TRBD1 (5 bases). V dropped 8 bases and J dropped 6 bases, with 13 bases sitting between them. CDR1 and CDR2 (germline): DFQATT, SNEGSKA (reference sequence). The length of the CDR3 is 11 residues. This CDR3 is CSLFDRNGYTF. The CDR3 DNA sequence: TGCAGTCTCTTTGACAGAAATGGCTACACCTTC.

This chain joins TRBV11-1 and TRBJ1-1; the D is unclear. With 1 base removed from V and 1 base from J, the gap between germline ends came to 7 bases. This CDR3 is 14 amino acids long. Germline lookup yields CDR1 SGHAT and CDR2 FQDESV (reference sequence). DNA of the CDR3: TGTGCCAGCAGCTTAGACGAGTCGAACACTGAAGCTTTCTTT. It translates to CASSLDESNTEAFF. Variable domain in full (rest from reference TRBV11-1 and TRBJ1-1): EAEVAQSPRYKITEKSQAVAFWCDPISGHATLYWYRQILGQGPELLVQFQDESVVDDSQLPKDRFSAERLKGVDSTLKIQPAELGDSAMYLCASSLDESNTEAFFGQGTRLTVV.

The chain carries TRBV19 and TRBJ1-5; TRBD1 aligns across 8 bases. The junction had 8 bases not matched to a gene; V was cut back by 3 bases and J by 7 bases. CDR3 length equals 15 residues. Germline V gene lookup returns CDR1 LNHDA and CDR2 SQIVND (reference sequence). The CDR3 spells CASSMVGQERQPQHF. The DNA of the CDR3 is TGTGCCAGTAGTATGGTGGGACAGGAACGGCAGCCCCAGCATTTT.

J is TRBJ2-7 and V is TRBV6-5, with D maybe TRBD1 (6 bases). The V end was cut by 2 bases, the J end by 9 bases, with 23 bases between. Germline loops: CDR1 MNHEY, CDR2 SVGAGI. The CDR3 has 16 residues. The CDR3 region has the DNA TGTGCCAGCAGTTACCATTTGGTCCCCACAGGGCCGTGGCAGTACGTC. Protein sequence: CASSYHLVPTGPWQYV.

The chain uses TRBV4-2 and TRBJ2-3; 10 positions agree with TRBD2. This CDR3 is 15 amino acids long. Germline V gene sequence: CDR1 LGHNA, CDR2 YNFKEQ. J gave up 5 bases and V 3 bases, and 5 bases lay outside the gene matches. CDR3 in amino acids: CASSHQRGGQDTQYF. The CDR3, as DNA: TGTGCCAGCAGCCACCAGCGGGGGGGCCAAGATACGCAGTATTTT.

V usage is TRBV6-5 and J usage is TRBJ2-1, with 11 bases lining up with TRBD2. The CDR3 extends over 14 amino acids. The germline V gene has CDR1 MNHEY and CDR2 SVGAGI. Trimming took 6 bases from V and 3 from J; bases not matched to a gene: 1. The CDR3 coding sequence is TGTGCCAGCAGGGGACTAGCGGACTACAATGAGCAGTTCTTC. It encodes CASRGLADYNEQFF.

The chain uses TRBV7-3 and TRBJ2-3; D may be TRBD2 (6 bases). The CDR3 runs 16 residues. Germline CDR1 SGHTA, CDR2 FQGTGA. The V and J ends lost 0 bases and 0 bases respectively, with 10 bases between them. The CDR3 bases are TGTGCCAGCAGCTTAACGGGGAGGTCCAGCACAGATACGCAGTATTTT. It codes for CASSLTGRSSTDTQYF.

This clone was seen only once. The V and J genes are TRBV4-1 and TRBJ1-2; D unresolved. The CDR3 consists of 13 residues. Germline CDR1 MGHRA, CDR2 YSYEKL. The V end was cut by 1 base, the J end by 8 bases, with 11 bases between. In nucleotides, the CDR3 is TGCGCCAGCAGCCAAGGACTGGGCGGGGGCTACACCTTC. Protein: CASSQGLGGGYTF.

This clone has more than one count but fewer than ten. The chain has TRBV28 and TRBJ1-5; D is undetermined. CDR3 length: 12 amino acids. V was pared by 3 bases and J by 9 bases, with 9 bases between. Germline V gene sequence: CDR1 MDHEN, CDR2 SYDVKM. CDR3 protein: CASSFQAWPQHF. The CDR3, as DNA: TGTGCCAGCAGTTTTCAGGCCTGGCCCCAGCATTTT.

DNA for the CDR3: TGTGCCATCAGTGAGGGGGCTAGCGGGGTCAATGAGCAGTTCTTC. It specifies CAISEGASGVNEQFF. The gene calls are TRBV10-3 and TRBJ2-1; 9 bases are a match to TRBD2. The CDR3 loop spans 15 amino acids. The V gene end was trimmed by 2 bases and the J gene end by 6 bases; junction bases not matched to a gene: 5. Germline assignment: CDR1 ENHRY and CDR2 SYGVKD.

Remarks on this clone: The junction shows a germline mismatch at one end, possibly a read error. The chain uses TRBV6-1 and TRBJ1-4; 9 bases map to TRBD1. The CDR3 consists of 14 residues. Germline CDR1 and CDR2: MNHNS and SASEGT. CDR3 in DNA: TGTGCCAGCAGCTTACAGGGGGCTAGTGAAAAACTGTCTTTT. Its translation: CASSLQGASEKLSF.

This clone occurred once. This chain uses TRBV19 with TRBJ1-1, with TRBD1 matching over 9 bases. Germline CDR1 is LNHDA and CDR2 is SQIVND (reference sequence). The CDR3 totals 14 residues. Germline trimming cut 6 bases from V and 6 bases from J; bases unmatched to any gene: 8. The CDR3 sequence: CASRPGTGIAEAFF. The CDR3 DNA reads as TGTGCCAGTAGACCCGGGACAGGGATCGCTGAAGCTTTCTTT.